This is a list of T cell receptor beta chains from one sample in a study of early T cells in non-severe SARS-CoV-2 infection. TCRdb analysed the 5' RACE reads with MiXCR anew, one entry per CDR3 protein. The top ten clones hold about 13% of a sample with about 31,000 distinct CDR3 sequences, around 7% of them seen once. Sample: whole blood, taken at baseline. Receptors originate from an adult who was a healthcare worker with PCR-confirmed SARS-CoV-2 infection or an uninfected control (not recorded which). Each CDR3 is given with its conserved first and last residue. Each record gives: CDR3 protein, CDR3 DNA, D gene, J gene, clone size, V gene. D genes are given only for firm matches. Expanded clones get a size class; other rows say once, few or many, or leave the size out.

CDR3: CASSVGTSTPSGETQYF
DNA: TGTGCCAGCAGCGTCGGGACTAGCACGCCATCCGGGGAGACCCAGTACTTC
D: TRBD2
J: TRBJ2-5
size: .
V: TRBV9

CDR3: CTSSQPTGVIETQYF
DNA: TGCACCAGCAGCCAACCAACAGGGGTGATCGAGACCCAGTACTTC
D: TRBD1
J: TRBJ2-5
size: once
V: TRBV4-1

CDR3: CASSTRTSGSPHEQFF
DNA: TGTGCCAGCAGCACCCGGACTAGCGGGAGTCCCCATGAGCAGTTCTTC
D: TRBD2
J: TRBJ2-1
size: many
V: TRBV5-4

CDR3: CSGPKLLAGAGDTQYF
DNA: TGCAGTGGCCCGAAGTTACTAGCGGGAGCGGGAGATACGCAGTATTTT
D: TRBD2
J: TRBJ2-3
size: many
V: TRBV20-1

CDR3: CASTAGQGSTDTQYF
DNA: TGTGCCAGCACCGCGGGACAGGGAAGCACAGATACGCAGTATTTT
D: TRBD1
J: TRBJ2-3
size: .
V: TRBV6-6

CDR3: CSARKGSGDTEAFF
DNA: TGCAGTGCTAGGAAGGGATCGGGTGACACTGAAGCTTTCTTT
D: .
J: TRBJ1-1
size: many
V: TRBV20-1

CDR3: CASRRLAGGPSGELFF
DNA: TGTGCCAGCAGACGACTAGCGGGAGGGCCTTCCGGGGAGCTGTTTTTT
D: TRBD2
J: TRBJ2-2
size: .
V: TRBV11-2

CDR3: CASSQRTSGTRETQYF
DNA: TGTGCCAGCAGCCAAAGGACTAGCGGGACTCGAGAGACCCAGTACTTC
D: TRBD2
J: TRBJ2-5
size: .
V: TRBV3-1

CDR3: CASSRERFSGANVLTF
DNA: TGTGCCAGCAGCCGCGAGAGATTCTCTGGGGCCAACGTCCTGACTTTC
D: .
J: TRBJ2-6
size: many
V: TRBV11-2

CDR3: CSARLPVPGQGYEQYF
DNA: TGCAGTGCTAGACTCCCGGTCCCGGGACAGGGCTACGAGCAGTACTTC
D: TRBD1
J: TRBJ2-7
size: .
V: TRBV20-1

CDR3: CASSQSLGAGNTQYF
DNA: TGCGCCAGCAGCCAAAGCCTTGGCGCGGGTAATACGCAGTATTTT
D: .
J: TRBJ2-3
size: many
V: TRBV4-3

CDR3: CASSTDGINYGYTF
DNA: TGCGCCAGCAGCACGGACGGAATTAACTATGGCTACACCTTC
D: .
J: TRBJ1-2
size: .
V: TRBV5-1

CDR3: CASSLEGQGNSPLHF
DNA: TGTGCCAGCAGCTTAGAGGGACAGGGAAATTCACCCCTCCACTTT
D: TRBD1
J: TRBJ1-6
size: many
V: TRBV7-2

CDR3: CASSFSGAQLNEQFF
DNA: TGTGCCAGCAGTTTTAGCGGTGCCCAACTCAATGAGCAGTTCTTC
D: .
J: TRBJ2-1
size: .
V: TRBV6-4

CDR3: CASSVGDRNTEAFF
DNA: TGTGCCAGCAGCGTAGGTGACAGGAACACTGAAGCTTTCTTT
D: .
J: TRBJ1-1
size: .
V: TRBV9

CDR3: CASSLSARDQETQYF
DNA: TGTGCCAGCAGCTTGTCAGCCAGGGACCAAGAGACCCAGTACTTC
D: .
J: TRBJ2-5
size: few
V: TRBV7-3

CDR3: CASTLGASPNEQFF
DNA: TGTGCCAGCACCCTTGGGGCCAGCCCAAATGAGCAGTTCTTC
D: .
J: TRBJ2-1
size: many
V: TRBV7-9

CDR3: CASSVADTQYF
DNA: TGTGCCAGCAGCGTAGCCGATACGCAGTATTTT
D: .
J: TRBJ2-3
size: many
V: TRBV9

CDR3: CSAREREYEQYF
DNA: TGCAGTGCTAGAGAGCGGGAGTACGAGCAGTACTTC
D: TRBD2
J: TRBJ2-7
size: many
V: TRBV20-1

CDR3: CASSGSSSGNTIYF
DNA: TGTGCCAGCTCCGGGTCGAGCTCTGGAAACACCATATATTTT
D: .
J: TRBJ1-3
size: few
V: TRBV18

CDR3: CASRRGNANTGELFF
DNA: TGTGCCAGCAGGCGAGGAAACGCGAACACCGGGGAGCTGTTTTTT
D: .
J: TRBJ2-2
size: many
V: TRBV6-2/TRBV6-3

CDR3: CASSLGSTGDYGYTF
DNA: TGTGCCAGCAGCTTAGGTTCGACGGGGGATTATGGCTACACCTTC
D: .
J: TRBJ1-2
size: .
V: TRBV7-8

CDR3: CASSPLVRADYGYTF
DNA: TGTGCCAGCAGCCCATTGGTCAGGGCCGACTATGGCTACACCTTC
D: .
J: TRBJ1-2
size: once
V: TRBV3-1

CDR3: CSASGLAGDRDTQYF
DNA: TGCAGCGCCTCTGGACTAGCGGGAGATCGAGATACGCAGTATTTT
D: TRBD2
J: TRBJ2-3
size: many
V: TRBV29-1

CDR3: CASSLTSGSADTQYF
DNA: TGTGCCAGCAGCTTGACTAGCGGGAGTGCAGATACGCAGTATTTT
D: TRBD2
J: TRBJ2-3
size: many
V: TRBV7-9

CDR3: CASSASTVNTEAFF
DNA: TGTGCCAGCTCTGCATCGACAGTTAACACTGAAGCTTTCTTT
D: .
J: TRBJ1-1
size: few
V: TRBV18

CDR3: CASSSGQGARYTF
DNA: TGCGCCAGCAGCTCGGGACAGGGGGCGCGCTACACCTTC
D: TRBD1
J: TRBJ1-2
size: .
V: TRBV5-1

CDR3: CASSSIESPETQYF
DNA: TGTGCCAGCAGCTCCATCGAGTCTCCCGAGACCCAGTACTTC
D: .
J: TRBJ2-5
size: few
V: TRBV5-4

CDR3: CSARDPYSGAGGETQYF
DNA: TGCAGTGCTAGAGATCCTTATAGCGGGGCTGGGGGAGAGACCCAGTACTTC
D: TRBD2
J: TRBJ2-5
size: many
V: TRBV20-1

CDR3: CASSLDRVHTDTQYF
DNA: TGTGCCAGCAGCCTGGACAGGGTACACACAGATACGCAGTATTTT
D: TRBD1
J: TRBJ2-3
size: few
V: TRBV7-2

CDR3: CSARDLGLADEQYF
DNA: TGCAGTGCTAGAGATTTAGGACTAGCGGACGAGCAGTACTTC
D: TRBD2
J: TRBJ2-7
size: many
V: TRBV20-1

CDR3: CASSQDGIRQGIIGNQPQHF
DNA: TGTGCCAGCAGCCAAGATGGGATCCGACAGGGTATTATTGGCAATCAGCCCCAGCATTTT
D: TRBD1
J: TRBJ1-5
size: few
V: TRBV14

CDR3: CSANSASYEQYF
DNA: TGCAGTGCTAATTCTGCTTCCTACGAGCAGTACTTC
D: .
J: TRBJ2-7
size: many
V: TRBV20-1

CDR3: CASSEESGGLRTQYF
DNA: TGTGCCAGCAGTGAAGAATCGGGCGGATTAAGGACCCAGTACTTC
D: .
J: TRBJ2-5
size: .
V: TRBV6-1

CDR3: CASSLFGSGSTADTQYF
DNA: TGTGCCAGCAGTTTATTCGGTAGCGGGAGCACGGCAGATACGCAGTATTTT
D: TRBD2
J: TRBJ2-3
size: .
V: TRBV12-3/TRBV12-4

CDR3: CASSQDTSGGYNEQFF
DNA: TGTGCCAGCAGCCAGGATACTAGCGGGGGTTACAATGAGCAGTTCTTC
D: TRBD2
J: TRBJ2-1
size: many
V: TRBV4-2

CDR3: CASSYWAGANTGELFF
DNA: TGTGCCAGCAGCTACTGGGCGGGCGCGAACACCGGGGAGCTGTTTTTT
D: .
J: TRBJ2-2
size: many
V: TRBV5-6

CDR3: CASSATSGRDYEQYF
DNA: TGTGCCAGCAGCGCGACTAGCGGGAGGGATTACGAGCAGTACTTC
D: TRBD2
J: TRBJ2-7
size: many
V: TRBV2

CDR3: CASSERGDFYNEQFF
DNA: TGTGCCAGCAGTGAACGGGGGGACTTTTACAATGAGCAGTTCTTC
D: TRBD2
J: TRBJ2-1
size: many
V: TRBV6-1

CDR3: CSVYVQGYRLLNTEAFF
DNA: TGCAGTGTTTATGTCCAGGGTTATCGCCTCCTGAACACTGAAGCTTTCTTT
D: .
J: TRBJ1-1
size: few
V: TRBV20-1

CDR3: CSVGQTEQFF
DNA: TGCAGCGTTGGGCAGACTGAGCAGTTCTTC
D: .
J: TRBJ2-1
size: .
V: TRBV29-1